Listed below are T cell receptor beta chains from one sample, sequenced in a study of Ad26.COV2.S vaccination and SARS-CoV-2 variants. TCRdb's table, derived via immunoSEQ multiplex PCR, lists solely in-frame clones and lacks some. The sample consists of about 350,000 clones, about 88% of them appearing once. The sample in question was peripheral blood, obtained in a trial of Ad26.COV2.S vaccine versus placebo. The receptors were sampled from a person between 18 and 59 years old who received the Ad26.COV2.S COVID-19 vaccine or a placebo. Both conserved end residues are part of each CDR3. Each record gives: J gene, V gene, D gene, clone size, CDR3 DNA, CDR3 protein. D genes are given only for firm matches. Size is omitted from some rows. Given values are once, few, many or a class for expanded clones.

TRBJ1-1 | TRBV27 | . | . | TGTGCCAGCAGTTTATTGTCCGGATACACTGAAGCTTTCTTT | CASSLLSGYTEAFF
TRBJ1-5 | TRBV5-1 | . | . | TGCGCCAGCAGCTTAGACGGGCGTAGCAATCAGCCCCAGCATTTT | CASSLDGRSNQPQHF
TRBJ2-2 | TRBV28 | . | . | TGTGCCAGCAGCCCCCATCTCACCGGGGAGCTGTTTTTT | CASSPHLTGELFF
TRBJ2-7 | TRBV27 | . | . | TGTGCCAGCAGTTTGGTAGTGGGTTCCTACGAGCAGTACTTC | CASSLVVGSYEQYF
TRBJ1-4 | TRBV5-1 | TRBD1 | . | TGCGCCAGCAGCTTCGACAGGGGTACGGAAAAACTGTTTTTT | CASSFDRGTEKLFF
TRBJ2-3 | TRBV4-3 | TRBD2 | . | TGCGCCAGCAGCCAAGTCGGGGGAGGGCCTCTACATACGCAGTATTTT | CASSQVGGGPLHTQYF
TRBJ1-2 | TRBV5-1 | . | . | TGCGCCAGCAGCTTGAACGCTGAGACGGGCTACACCTTC | CASSLNAETGYTF
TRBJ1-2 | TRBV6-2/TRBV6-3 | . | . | TGTGCCAGCAGTTACTCAGGCCGAGACCTCTATGGCTACACCTTC | CASSYSGRDLYGYTF
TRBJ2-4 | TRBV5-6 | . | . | TGTGCCAGCAGCTCCCCGGACAGTTTCAAAAACATTCAGTACTTC | CASSSPDSFKNIQYF
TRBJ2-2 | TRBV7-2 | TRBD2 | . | TGTGCCAGCAGCTTTCCTAGCGGGGCCCACACCGGGGAGCTGTTTTTT | CASSFPSGAHTGELFF
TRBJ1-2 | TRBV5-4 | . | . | TGTGCCAGCAGCTTGGAAGGTGGCTACACCTTC | CASSLEGGYTF
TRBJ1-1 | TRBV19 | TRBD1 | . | TGTGCCAGTAGTGAATACAGGGGTCCCCACTCTGAAGCTTTCTTT | CASSEYRGPHSEAFF
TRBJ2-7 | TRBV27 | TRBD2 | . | TGTGCCAGCACCCGGTACCCGGGGGGGCCCTACGAGCAGTACTTC | CASTRYPGGPYEQYF
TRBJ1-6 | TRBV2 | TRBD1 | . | TGTGCCAGCAGCTGGGGACAGACAAATTCACCCCTCCACTTT | CASSWGQTNSPLHF
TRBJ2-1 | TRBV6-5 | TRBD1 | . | TGTGCCAGCAGTTACTCCGGACAGGGGGCTCTCAATGAGCAGTTCTTC | CASSYSGQGALNEQFF
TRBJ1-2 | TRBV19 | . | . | TGTGCCAGTAGTATTTTGGACAGTCATAACTATGGCTACACCTTC | CASSILDSHNYGYTF
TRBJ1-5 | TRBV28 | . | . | TGTGCCAGCGCAGGGTATAGCAATCAGCCCCAGCATTTT | CASAGYSNQPQHF
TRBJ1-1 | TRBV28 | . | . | TGTGCCAGCAGCCAAACAGGAACCATGAACACTGAAGCTTTCTTT | CASSQTGTMNTEAFF
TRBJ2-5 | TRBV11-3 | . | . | TGTGCCAGCAGCGATAGAGGGGCTCAAGAGACCCAGTACTTC | CASSDRGAQETQYF
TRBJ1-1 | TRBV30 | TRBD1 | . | TGTGCCTGGAGAGGACAGGCGAACACTGAAGCTTTCTTT | CAWRGQANTEAFF
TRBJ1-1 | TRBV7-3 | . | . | TGTGCCAGCAGCTCCAGTCCGATTTCGGTGAACACTGAAGCTTTCTTT | CASSSSPISVNTEAFF
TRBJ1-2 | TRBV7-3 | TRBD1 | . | TGTGCCAGCAGCCCACGGACAGGAGCTAACTATGGCTACACCTTC | CASSPRTGANYGYTF
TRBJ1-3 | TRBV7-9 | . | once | TGTGCCAGCAGCGCCCCCGGTTCAGGCTCTGGAAACACCATATATTTT | CASSAPGSGSGNTIYF
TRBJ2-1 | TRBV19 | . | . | TGTGCCAGTAGTAGAAACCCCTTCTTTGGGGACTCCTACAATGAGCAGTTCTTC | CASSRNPFFGDSYNEQFF
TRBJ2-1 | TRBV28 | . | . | TGTGCCAGCTCAGGGAAAGCATACAATGAGCAGTTCTTC | CASSGKAYNEQFF
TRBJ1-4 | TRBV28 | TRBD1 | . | TGTGCCAGCAGTGGTGGACAGGGATTTAGTCAGGGACTGTTTTTT | CASSGGQGFSQGLFF
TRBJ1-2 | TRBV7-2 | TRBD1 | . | TGTGCCAGCAGCACCCAGGGACAGGGTCGAGGCTACACCTTC | CASSTQGQGRGYTF
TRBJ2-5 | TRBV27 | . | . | TGTGCCAGCTCTTTTAGACCAATAGGAGAGACCCAGTACTTC | CASSFRPIGETQYF
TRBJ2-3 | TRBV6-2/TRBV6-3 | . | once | TGTGCCAGCAGTACCCCTAGACTAGTTTACGGCACAGATACGCAGTATTTT | CASSTPRLVYGTDTQYF
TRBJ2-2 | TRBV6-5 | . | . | TGTGCCAGCTACGGGACGGGGAACACCGGGGAGCTGTTTTTT | CASYGTGNTGELFF
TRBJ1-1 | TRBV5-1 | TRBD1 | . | TGCGCCAGCAACCCCAGGGGGACAGCAATAACTCCTAACTACACCTTCAACACTGAAGCTTTCTTT | CASNPRGTAITPNYTFNTEAFF
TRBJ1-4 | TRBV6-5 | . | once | TGTGCCAGCAGCATAGGGGGTGATAATGAAAAACTGTTTTTT | CASSIGGDNEKLFF
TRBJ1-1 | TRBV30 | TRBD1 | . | TGTGCCTGGAGCCTAGGGCAGGGGGCGTTAGCTTTCTTT | CAWSLGQGALAFF
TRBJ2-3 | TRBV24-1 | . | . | TGTGCCACCAGTGATGGGCCTGGAGGAACAGATACGCAGTATTTT | CATSDGPGGTDTQYF
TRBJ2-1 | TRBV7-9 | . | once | TGTGCCGCGGAAGATTCCTCCTACAATGAGCAGTTCTTC | CAAEDSSYNEQFF
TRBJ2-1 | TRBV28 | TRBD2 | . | TGTGCCAGCAGTTTAAGACTAGCCATCTCCTACAATGAGCAGTTCTTC | CASSLRLAISYNEQFF
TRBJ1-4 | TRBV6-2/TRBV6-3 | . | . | TGTGCCAGCAGTTACTCTGGAAAACTGTTTTTT | CASSYSGKLFF
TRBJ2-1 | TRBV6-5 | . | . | TGTGCCAGCAGTTACTCAATGGTCCTTGAGCAGTTCTTC | CASSYSMVLEQFF
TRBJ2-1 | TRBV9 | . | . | TGTGCCAGCAGCCCCCGGGGGGACACGGAAATCGATGAGCAGTTCTTC | CASSPRGDTEIDEQFF
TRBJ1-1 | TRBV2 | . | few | TGTGCCAGCAGTGAGCAGAAGTTAAACACTGAAGCTTTCTTT | CASSEQKLNTEAFF
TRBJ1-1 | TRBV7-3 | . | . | TGTGCCAGCAGCTTAGGCCGGGAGTACACCACTGAAGCTTTCTTT | CASSLGREYTTEAFF
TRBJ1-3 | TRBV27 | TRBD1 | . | TGTGCCAGCAGTTTATTGGGACAGCCCATCTCTGGAAACACCATATATTTT | CASSLLGQPISGNTIYF
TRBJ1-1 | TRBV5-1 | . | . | TGCGCCAGCAGCTTGGCTGGTGGCGGCGGAGGAACTGAAGCTTTCTTT | CASSLAGGGGGTEAFF
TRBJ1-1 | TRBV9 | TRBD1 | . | TGTGCCAGCAGCGTAGCTCCCCAGGGGGCAAGGAACACTGAAGCTTTCTTT | CASSVAPQGARNTEAFF
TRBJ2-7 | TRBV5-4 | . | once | TGTGCCAGCAGGGTGCCCGGCGGGGAGCAGTACTTC | CASRVPGGEQYF
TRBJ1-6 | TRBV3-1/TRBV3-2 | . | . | TGTGCCAGCAGCCGACCGACAGGTTACGGCAATTCACCCCTCCACTTT | CASSRPTGYGNSPLHF
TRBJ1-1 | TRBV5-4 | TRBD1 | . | TGTGCCAGCAGTCGGGACAGTGACACTGAAGCTTTCTTT | CASSRDSDTEAFF
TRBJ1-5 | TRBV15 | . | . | TGTGCCACCAGCAGAGATCCGAACAGCAATCAGCCCCAGCATTTT | CATSRDPNSNQPQHF
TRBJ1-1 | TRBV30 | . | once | TGTGCCTGGAGTGTTCCTCGGTCGCGGTGGTTCGAATTAGACACTGAAGCTTTCTTT | CAWSVPRSRWFELDTEAFF